This T cell receptor beta chain was recorded in a study of CXCR3-negative and CXCR3-positive naive CD8 T cells. The study, taken as a whole, reports: CXCR3-positive naive cells had more hydrophobic TRB CDR3s than CXCR3-negative naive cells.

Points on this clonotype: The antigen remains unidentified.

The CDR3 is made up of 12 amino acids. Germline V gives CDR1 SGHVS, CDR2 FQNEAQ. The TRB cDNA libraries were prepared by 5' RACE with UMI labels. For each CDR3 protein, TCRdb gives one entry from its re-call of the 5' RACE reads, without DNA. Recorded here are thousands of distinct CDR3 sequences; the top ten clones represent 1.5% to 2.5%. V gene TRBV7-8 combines with J gene TRBJ2-3; TCRdb indicates TRBD1, and absent DNA this call remains unverified. Material for sequencing was naive CXCR3+ CD8+ T cells from blood. This sample's subset: CD45RO-CCR7+CD27+CD95- naive CD8+ T cells expressing CXCR3 (TNR3+). The receptor comes from a human donor in good health. Some clones in this sample may be carry-over from other donors' samples. The CDR3 here is CASSSLKPGPLF.